This entry lists 27 T cell receptor beta chains sequenced from one sample in a study of blood T cell repertoires in COVID-19. Clones were sequenced by immunoSEQ multiplex PCR, and TCRdb holds only the in-frame ones, with some missing. This table has approximately 280,000 clones, approximately 85% appearing once. The sequenced sample consisted of peripheral blood. These receptors came from a man in his fifties with active or convalescent COVID-19.

The V and J genes are TRBV5-1 and TRBJ1-1, with a possible D match to TRBD1 (6 bases). The length of the CDR3 is 16 residues. V was cut by 0 bases and J by 2 bases, with 14 bases left in between. Germline values: CDR1 SGHRS, CDR2 YFSETQ. This CDR3 reads CASSLGWTALNTEAFF. The CDR3 coding sequence is TGCGCCAGCAGCTTGGGGTGGACAGCCCTCAACACTGAAGCTTTCTTT. Full variable domain (missing parts from reference TRBV5-1 and TRBJ1-1): KAGVTQTPRYLIKTRGQQVTLSCSPISGHRSVSWYQQTPGQGLQFLFEYFSETQRNKGNFPGRFSGRQFSNSRSEMNVSTLELGDSALYLCASSLGWTALNTEAFFGQGTRLTVV.

The J gene is TRBJ1-2, the V gene TRBV19; the D gene is possibly TRBD1 (6 bases). Trimming cost V 2 bases and J 4 bases, with 8 bases left between them. CDR1 and CDR2 from the germline V gene are LNHDA and SQIVND (reference sequence). This CDR3 contains 13 residues. The CDR3 sequence is CASSISGAYGYTF. For the CDR3, the DNA is TGTGCCAGTAGTATATCAGGGGCCTATGGCTACACCTTC.

The chain links TRBV2 to TRBJ1-5; TRBD1 is a possible D gene (6 bases). The CDR3 length is 14 residues. V lost 7 bases to trimming and J lost 7 bases, with 17 bases between them. The germline V gene has CDR1 SNHLY and CDR2 FYNNEI. The DNA of the CDR3 is TGTGCCAGCAATTCGGGCAGGGGAGTACAGCCCCAGCATTTT. Amino acids: CASNSGRGVQPQHF.

This clone was picked up one time. The rearrangement joins TRBV18 to TRBJ2-7; 9 bases align to TRBD1. Germline loops: CDR1 KGHSH, CDR2 LQKENI. V shed 3 bases, J shed 4 bases, and the junction held 7 bases outside the gene matches. This CDR3 is 15 amino acids long. The CDR3 is CASSPSRDRAYEQYF. In DNA, the CDR3 is TGTGCCAGCTCACCCAGCCGGGACAGGGCTTACGAGCAGTACTTC.

The chain couples TRBV6-5 to TRBJ2-7; tentative D call: TRBD2 (6 bases). The CDR3 length is 14 residues. V lost 6 bases and J lost 5, with 17 bases in between. Germline values: CDR1 MNHEY, CDR2 SVGAGI. CDR3 coding DNA: TGTGCCAGCAGGCGGGGTCCTCTAGGCGACGAGCAGTACTTC. Its translation is CASRRGPLGDEQYF.

This clone was seen just once. The chain has TRBV3-1 (or the pseudogene TRBV3-2) and TRBJ2-3; TRBD1 agrees at 8 bases. This CDR3 contains 15 residues. After removal of 4 bases from V and 8 bases from J, the junction contained 11 bases not matched to a gene. Germline assignment: CDR1 LGHDT and CDR2 YNNKEL (reference sequence). CDR3 DNA sequence: TGTGCCAGCAGCCCAGGACTGGGGACAGGCGGTACGCAGTATTTT. Residues: CASSPGLGTGGTQYF.

The chain has TRBV7-9 and TRBJ1-2, with D possibly TRBD1 on 6 matching bases. V lost 4 bases to trimming and J lost 8 bases, with 14 bases between them. This CDR3 region has 13 residues. Germline CDR1 is SEHNR and CDR2 is FQNEAQ (reference sequence). This chain's CDR3 is CASSSRAGVGYTF. DNA for the CDR3: TGTGCCAGCAGCTCCCGAGCAGGGGTCGGCTACACCTTC.

V gene TRBV6-1 combines with J gene TRBJ1-2; 8 bases are a match to TRBD1. The CDR3 covers 17 residues. Germline V CDR1 and CDR2: MNHNS, SASEGT. V shed 4 bases, J shed 8 bases, and the junction held 18 bases outside the gene matches. The CDR3 spells CASSGRLDRANHRGYTF. The CDR3 region has the DNA TGTGCCAGCAGTGGGAGACTGGACAGGGCAAACCATCGAGGCTACACCTTC.

The genes are TRBV27 and TRBJ2-1, with 8 positions matching TRBD1. Germline values: CDR1 MNHEY, CDR2 SMNVEV (reference sequence). Unmatched junction bases numbered 18, after V lost 5 bases and J lost 6 bases. The CDR3 has 18 amino acids. CDR3 nucleotide sequence: TGTGCCAGCAGTCCTACAGGGGGTTGGACACAAACAGGCAATGAGCAGTTCTTC. Residues: CASSPTGGWTQTGNEQFF.

The table lists this clone with many counts. V and J are TRBV21-1 and TRBJ2-7; the D call TRBD2 from the table was never checked on the DNA. TRBV21-1 is shown as a pseudogene. The CDR3 loop spans 18 amino acids. CDR3 sequence (DNA): TGTGCCAGCAGCAAAACACCCCATGGAGCGGGAGGGTATGACGAGCAGTACTTC. It specifies CASSKTPHGAGGYDEQYF.

The chain links TRBV7-9 to TRBJ2-3; 8 bases align to TRBD1. CDR1 SEHNR and CDR2 FQNEAQ come from the germline V gene (reference sequence). The CDR3 is 14 residues long. With V trimmed by 7 bases and J by 2 bases, 5 bases remained unmatched. The CDR3 sequence: CASTDRGATDTQYF. The CDR3 DNA is TGTGCCAGCACAGACAGGGGAGCCACAGATACGCAGTATTTT.

The chain employs TRBV6-5 and TRBJ2-1; a possible D gene is TRBD2 (7 bases). The germline CDR1 and CDR2 sequences are MNHEY and SVGAGI. The V and J ends lost 8 bases and 8 bases respectively, with 19 bases between them. This CDR3 spans 14 amino acids. In nucleotides, the CDR3 is TGTGCCAGCGGGAGGGGGTTGTTCAGCTATGAGCAGTTCTTC. It encodes CASGRGLFSYEQFF.

The CDR3 DNA reads TGCAGTGCTAGTGCCGGCCCGACAGTGGGGACAGATACGCAGTATTTT. Translating it yields CSASAGPTVGTDTQYF. The chain carries TRBV20-1 and TRBJ2-3, with D maybe TRBD1 (5 bases). CDR3 length: 16 amino acids. The germline V and J ends were trimmed by 3 bases and 3 bases, with 19 bases remaining between them. CDR1 DFQATT and CDR2 SNEGSKA come from the germline V gene (reference sequence).

This clone came up once. This rearrangement joins TRBV19 to TRBJ2-3; possible D gene TRBD2, 6 bases. CDR3 length: 18 amino acids. Trimming pared 4 bases from V and 0 bases from J, leaving 20 bases between. Per the germline V gene, CDR1 is LNHDA and CDR2 is SQIVND (reference sequence). CDR3 in amino acids: CASSKRRGASASTDTQYF. In DNA form, the CDR3 reads TGTGCCAGTAGTAAGAGGCGAGGTGCTAGCGCTAGCACAGATACGCAGTATTTT.

CDR3 nucleotides: TGTGCCAGTAGTATACCACGGCCCGGACTAGCGGGAGGGCTTCTTGATACGCAGTATTTT. It translates to CASSIPRPGLAGGLLDTQYF. The chain recombines TRBV19 with TRBJ2-3; 15 positions agree with TRBD2. Germline assignment: CDR1 LNHDA and CDR2 SQIVND (reference sequence). The CDR3 extends over 20 amino acids. Unmatched junction bases numbered 15, after V lost 2 bases and J lost 6 bases.

V gene TRBV10-2 combines with J gene TRBJ1-2; 8 positions agree with TRBD1. The germline CDR1 and CDR2 sequences are WSHSY and SAAADI. The J segment lost 3 bases and the V segment lost 1 base, leaving 7 bases of the junction unmatched. The length of the CDR3 is 16 residues. CDR3 sequence: CASSELPDRGHYGYTF. The CDR3 nucleotides are TGCGCCAGCAGTGAGTTGCCCGACAGGGGACACTATGGCTACACCTTC.

This clone has more than one count but fewer than ten. V gene TRBV6-5 combines with J gene TRBJ2-4; D unresolved. This CDR3 is 15 amino acids long. CDR1 is MNHEY, CDR2 SVGAGI, per germline. V lost 0 bases to trimming and J lost 0 bases, with 6 bases between them. The CDR3 sequence: CASSYSVLAKNIQYF. CDR3 coding DNA: TGTGCCAGCAGTTACTCGGTACTAGCCAAAAACATTCAGTACTTC.

This sequence joins TRBV7-9 and TRBJ1-2, with D unresolved. Germline CDR1 and CDR2: SEHNR and FQNEAQ (reference sequence). The CDR3 contains 15 residues. With 1 base removed from V and 4 bases from J, the gap between germline ends came to 13 bases. The CDR3 nucleotides are TGTGCCAGCAGCTTAGTAGTACCGAGCCCCTATGGCTACACCTTC. Translation: CASSLVVPSPYGYTF.

V and J are TRBV7-9 and TRBJ2-2, with D maybe TRBD2 (6 bases). The CDR3 is 16 amino acids. CDR1 and CDR2 from the germline V gene are SEHNR and FQNEAQ (reference sequence). V was pared by 5 bases and J by 5 bases, with 18 bases between. The CDR3 sequence: CASSPFLGAGTGELFF. DNA for the CDR3: TGTGCCAGCAGCCCCTTTTTGGGCGCGGGAACCGGGGAGCTGTTTTTT.

The V call is TRBV28, the J call TRBJ2-1, with a possible D match to TRBD1 (8 bases). The length of the CDR3 is 14 residues. Germline CDR1 MDHEN, CDR2 SYDVKM. V gave up 5 bases and J gave up 9 bases, with 17 bases separating them. The CDR3 sequence: CASSTYRGGLEQFF. CDR3 coding DNA: TGTGCCAGCAGTACCTACAGGGGGGGTCTTGAGCAGTTCTTC.

This chain connects TRBV11-2 to TRBJ1-6, with 7 bases identical to TRBD1. There are 16 residues in the CDR3. Germline loops: CDR1 SGHAT, CDR2 FQNNGV. V shed 1 base, J shed 14 bases, and the junction held 14 bases outside the gene matches. The CDR3 reads CASSLGPDREVFTLHF. Written as DNA, the CDR3 is TGTGCCAGCAGCTTAGGGCCAGACAGGGAGGTCTTCACCCTCCACTTT.

Concerning this clone itself: This sample includes further DNA sequences coding for the same CDR3. This chain links TRBV27 with TRBJ2-1, with 11 positions matching TRBD2. J was trimmed by 4 bases and V by 6 bases; bases with no gene match: 2. This CDR3 region has 14 residues. Germline assignment: CDR1 MNHEY and CDR2 SMNVEV (reference sequence). The CDR3 DNA reads as TGTGCCAGCAGCGGGACTAGCGGATACAATGAGCAGTTCTTC. Translated, it gives CASSGTSGYNEQFF.

The chain uses TRBV5-6 and TRBJ1-5; 7 bases map to TRBD1. Germline loops: CDR1 SGHDT, CDR2 YYEEEE. With 0 bases clipped from V and 5 bases from J, the junction kept 5 bases outside the gene matches. CDR3 length equals 15 residues. The CDR3 nucleotides are TGTGCCAGCAGCTTGGAACAGGGGTTGGATCAGCCCCAGCATTTT. The encoded protein is CASSLEQGLDQPQHF.

The chain combines TRBV12-3 or TRBV12-4 with TRBJ2-1; D perhaps matches TRBD2 (6 bases). This CDR3 has 12 residues. Between the trimmed V and J ends, which lost 6 bases and 15 bases, there was a span of 18 bases. The CDR3 protein is CASRSDFGGWFF. CDR3 in DNA: TGTGCCAGCAGGTCTGACTTCGGAGGGTGGTTCTTC.

The gene calls are TRBV18 and TRBJ1-6; D might be TRBD1 (5 bases). V was clipped by 3 bases and J by 4 bases, with 7 bases between them. Per the germline V gene, CDR1 is KGHSH and CDR2 is LQKENI. The CDR3 sequence is 14 residues long. This CDR3 is CASSPDRYNSPLHF. In nucleotides, the CDR3 is TGTGCCAGCTCACCTGACAGATATAATTCACCCCTCCACTTT.

About this clone: The germline gene is not matched at one end of the junction; a read error may be the cause. The chain is built from TRBV7-7 and TRBJ2-3; 11 bases match TRBD2. Germline lookup yields CDR1 SSHAT and CDR2 FNYEAQ (reference sequence). This CDR3 has 17 amino acids. For the CDR3, the DNA is TGTGCTAGCAGCTCGCGAACGGGACTAGCGGGCACAGATACGCAGTATTTT. Amino acids: CASSSRTGLAGTDTQYF.

The gene calls are TRBV4-3 and TRBJ2-2, with D tentatively TRBD1 (6 bases). The germline CDR1 and CDR2 sequences are LGHNA and YSLEER. This CDR3 region has 15 residues. Trimming stripped 4 bases from V and 2 bases from J, with 11 bases between. The CDR3 nucleotides read TGCGCCAGCAGCCTCACCAGGGGAAACACCGGGGAGCTGTTTTTT. Residues: CASSLTRGNTGELFF.